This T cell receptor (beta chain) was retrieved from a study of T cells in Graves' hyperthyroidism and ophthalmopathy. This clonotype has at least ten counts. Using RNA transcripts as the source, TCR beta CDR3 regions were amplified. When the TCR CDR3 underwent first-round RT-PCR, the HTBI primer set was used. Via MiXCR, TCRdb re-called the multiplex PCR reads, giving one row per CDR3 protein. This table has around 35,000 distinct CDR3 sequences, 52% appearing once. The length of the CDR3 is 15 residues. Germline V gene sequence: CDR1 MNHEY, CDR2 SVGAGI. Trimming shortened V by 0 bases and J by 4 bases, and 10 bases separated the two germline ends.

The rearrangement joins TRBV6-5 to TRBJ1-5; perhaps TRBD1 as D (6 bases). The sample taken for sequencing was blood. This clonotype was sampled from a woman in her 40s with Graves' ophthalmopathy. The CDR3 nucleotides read TGTGCCAGCAGTTACTCACAGGGACCAAATCAGCCCCAGCATTTT. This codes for CASSYSQGPNQPQHF.